This T cell receptor beta chain was captured in a study of T cell responses to AZD1222 COVID-19 vaccine. Study-level findings and limits: Repertoires were obtained solely post-peak T cell response.

Of note for this clone: Its antigen is not identified.

CDR1 and CDR2 from the germline V gene are MNHEY and SMNVEV (reference sequence). V trimming: 5 bases; J trimming: 5 bases; junction bases outside the gene matches: 12. This CDR3 has 15 amino acids. TCRdb keeps only in-frame clones here, not all; method: immunoSEQ multiplex PCR. The table lists around 140,000 clones, about 91% of them singletons. Sample: peripheral blood, taken 28 days after the second AZD1222 dose. The chain joins TRBV27 to TRBJ2-7; 7 positions agree with TRBD1. The receptor was derived from an adult who received the AZD1222 COVID-19 vaccine. The CDR3 coding sequence is TGTGCCAGCAGTATGCCCCGGACAGGAATCCACGAGCAGTACTTC. This gives the protein CASSMPRTGIHEQYF.